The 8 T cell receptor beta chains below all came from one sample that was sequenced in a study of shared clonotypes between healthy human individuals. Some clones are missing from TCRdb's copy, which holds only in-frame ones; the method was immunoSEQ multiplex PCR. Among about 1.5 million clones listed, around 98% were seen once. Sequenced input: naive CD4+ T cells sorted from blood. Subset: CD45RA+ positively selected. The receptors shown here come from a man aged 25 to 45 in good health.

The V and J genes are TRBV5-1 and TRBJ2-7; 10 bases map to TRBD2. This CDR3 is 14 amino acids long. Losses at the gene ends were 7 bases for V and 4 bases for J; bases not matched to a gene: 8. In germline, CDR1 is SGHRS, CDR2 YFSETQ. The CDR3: CASQLAGGRYEQYF. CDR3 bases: TGCGCCAGCCAATTAGCGGGAGGAAGATACGAGCAGTACTTC.

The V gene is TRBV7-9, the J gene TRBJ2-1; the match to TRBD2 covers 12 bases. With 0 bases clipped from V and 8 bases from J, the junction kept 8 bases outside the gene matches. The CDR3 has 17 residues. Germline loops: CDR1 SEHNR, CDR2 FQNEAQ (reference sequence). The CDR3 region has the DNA TGTGCCAGCAGCTTAGCCGGACTAGCGGGATATTTTGATGAGCAGTTCTTC. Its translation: CASSLAGLAGYFDEQFF.

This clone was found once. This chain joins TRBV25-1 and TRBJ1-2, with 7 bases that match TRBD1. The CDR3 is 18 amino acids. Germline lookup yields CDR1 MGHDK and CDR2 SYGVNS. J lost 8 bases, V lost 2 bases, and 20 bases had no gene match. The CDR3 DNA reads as TGTGCCAGCAGTGAAAATTGGATTAGGACAGGTCAACAGTTCGGCTACACCTTC. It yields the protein CASSENWIRTGQQFGYTF.

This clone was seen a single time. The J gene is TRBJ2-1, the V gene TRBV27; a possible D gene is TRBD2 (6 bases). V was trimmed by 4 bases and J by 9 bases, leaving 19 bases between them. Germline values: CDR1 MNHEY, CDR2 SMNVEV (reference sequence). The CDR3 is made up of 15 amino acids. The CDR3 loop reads CASSSPGLVSGEQFF. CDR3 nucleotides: TGTGCCAGCAGTTCTCCGGGACTCGTTTCGGGTGAGCAGTTCTTC.

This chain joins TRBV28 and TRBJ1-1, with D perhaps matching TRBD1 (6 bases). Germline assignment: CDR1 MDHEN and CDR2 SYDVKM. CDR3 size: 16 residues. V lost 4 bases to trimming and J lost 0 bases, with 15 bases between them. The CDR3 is CASSYPQTGLNTEAFF. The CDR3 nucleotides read TGTGCCAGCAGTTACCCCCAAACAGGGTTGAACACTGAAGCTTTCTTT.

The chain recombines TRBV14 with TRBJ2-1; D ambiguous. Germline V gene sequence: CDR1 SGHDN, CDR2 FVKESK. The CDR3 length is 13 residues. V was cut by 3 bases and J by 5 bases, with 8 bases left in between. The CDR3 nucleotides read TGTGCCAGCAGCCACCTGGTCCACAATGAGCAGTTCTTC. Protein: CASSHLVHNEQFF.

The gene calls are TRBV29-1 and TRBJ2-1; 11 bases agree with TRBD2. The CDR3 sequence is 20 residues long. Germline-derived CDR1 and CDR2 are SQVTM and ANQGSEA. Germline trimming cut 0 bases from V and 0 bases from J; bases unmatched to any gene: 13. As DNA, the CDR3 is TGCAGCGTTGAAGATCCCGGTAGCGGGAGGGTCGGTTCCTCCTACAATGAGCAGTTCTTC. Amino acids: CSVEDPGSGRVGSSYNEQFF.

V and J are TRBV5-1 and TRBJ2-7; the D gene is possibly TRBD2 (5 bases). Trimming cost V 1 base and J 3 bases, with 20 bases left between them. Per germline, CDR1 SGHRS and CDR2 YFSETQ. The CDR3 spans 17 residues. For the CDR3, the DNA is TGCGCCAGCAGCTTGACTTTCGCACACGGGAAAGGCTACGAGCAGTACTTC. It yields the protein CASSLTFAHGKGYEQYF.